This TCR beta chain is from a study of response to subunit inactivated influenza vaccine. Broader study findings: Seasonal influenza vaccination, on each occasion, was suggested by the authors to recruit few new T cells.

TCRdb independently ran MiXCR on the RT-PCR reads; one entry per CDR3 protein. The sample holds 650,000 to 800,000 distinct CDR3 sequences, roughly 18% seen once. For this clonotype: The antigen is undetermined.

Looked up from germline, CDR1 is SGHRS and CDR2 is YFSETQ. The CDR3 sequence is 16 residues long. With 0 bases removed from V and 0 bases from J, the gap between germline ends came to 13 bases. This material consisted of PBMCs from blood, taken 4 to 6 days after vaccination. V and J are TRBV5-1 and TRBJ2-7, with a possible D match to TRBD2 (5 bases). The receptor's source is a man aged 45-65 years who received an inactivated influenza vaccine. The chain's CDR3 is CASSLAGVPSSYEQYF. CDR3 sequence (DNA): TGCGCCAGCAGCTTGGCCGGGGTCCCTAGCTCCTACGAGCAGTACTTC.